This T cell receptor (beta chain) is drawn from a study of regulatory T cells in long-lasting Graves disease. Noted time point: persistent/refractory GD, antithyroid drugs over 5 years with positive TRAb. Construction of the TCR library relied on RNA isolated from PBMCs. The CDR3 loop spans 16 amino acids. Germline loops: CDR1 SEHNR, CDR2 FQNEAQ (reference sequence). The V and J ends lost 0 bases and 0 bases respectively, with 12 bases between them. With iRepertoire HTBI primers and Arm-PCR of CDR3 regions, TCR beta libraries were built. From the multiplex PCR reads, TCRdb called clonotypes with MiXCR, one entry per CDR3 protein. The profile shows 350,000 to 450,000 distinct CDR3 sequences, 20% to 25% of them singletons.

Sequenced material: peripheral blood mononuclear cells (PBMCs), taken when the disease was refractory, from a patient treated with antithyroid drugs. The TCR comes from a female donor with Graves disease. The chain recombines TRBV7-9 with TRBJ2-7; either TRBD1 or TRBD2 may fit D (5 bases each). This chain's CDR3 is CASSLAQAGSSYEQYF. The CDR3 coding sequence is TGTGCCAGCAGCTTAGCGCAAGCAGGGAGCTCCTACGAGCAGTACTTC.